Only a few counts were recorded for the clone carrying this TCR beta chain. The antigen remains unidentified. This entry comes from a study of breast tumors, draining lymph nodes, adjacent tissues. Study conclusions and caveats: That most tumor T cells come from lymph nodes remained unproven.

One entry per CDR3 protein, called by TCRdb with MiXCR from the multiplex PCR reads. The table has 15,000 or so distinct CDR3 sequences, approximately 45% seen once. CDR1 and CDR2 from the germline V gene are SGHVS and FQNEAQ. The V and J ends lost 4 bases and 7 bases, in that order; junction bases with no gene match: 2. The CDR3 sequence is 15 residues long. This sequence joins TRBV7-8 and TRBJ2-1, with 15 positions matching TRBD2. The clonotype comes from a female donor with breast cancer. Some clones in this sample may be carry-over from other donors' samples. Sequencing was carried out using tumor-adjacent breast tissue. The CDR3 spells CASSSGTSGRNEQFF. DNA for the CDR3: TGTGCCAGCAGCTCCGGGACTAGCGGGAGGAATGAGCAGTTCTTC. The full variable domain, in which reference TRBV7-8 and TRBJ2-1 provide the parts outside the CDR3, is GAGVSQSPRYKVAKRGQDVALRCDPISGHVSLFWYQQALGQGPEFLTYFQNEAQLDKSGLPSDRFFAERPEGSVSTLKIQRTQQEDSAVYLCASSSGTSGRNEQFFGPGTRLTVL.